Reported below is one T cell receptor beta chain. What it binds is unknown. The CDR3 sequence is 14 residues long. Germline CDR1 and CDR2: MDHEN and SYDVKM. V was pared by 3 bases and J by 5 bases, with 14 bases between. This sample stems from a study of CD8 T cells in ankylosing spondylitis. Overall study results and limits: Previously reported in reactive arthritis synovial fluid and blood were some of the motif variants.

5'-RACE, quantitative and with molecular barcodes, yielded the TCR beta libraries. TCRdb analysed the 5' RACE reads with MiXCR anew, one entry per CDR3 protein. The sample contains about 250,000 distinct CDR3 sequences, roughly 32% of which appear only once. The V call is TRBV28, the J call TRBJ2-7; D might be TRBD1 or TRBD2, each matching 6 bases. Sequencing input: blood, either unsorted or a sorted T cell fraction (not recorded which). The clonotype comes from a male donor with ankylosing spondylitis or in good health (not recorded which). In DNA, the CDR3 is TGTGCCAGCAGTTTGGGGGGCGCCGTAAACGAGCAGTACTTC. Translating gives CASSLGGAVNEQYF.